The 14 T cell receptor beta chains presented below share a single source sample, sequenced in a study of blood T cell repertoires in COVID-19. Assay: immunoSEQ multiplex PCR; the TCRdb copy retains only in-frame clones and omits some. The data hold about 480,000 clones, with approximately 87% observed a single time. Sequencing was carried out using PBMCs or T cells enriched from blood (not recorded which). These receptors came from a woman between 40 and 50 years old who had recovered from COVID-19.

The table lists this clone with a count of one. This CDR3 reads CASSDPDRGTDTQYF. The CDR3 DNA is TGTGCCAGCAGTGACCCGGACAGGGGCACAGATACGCAGTATTTT. The rearrangement joins TRBV6-1 to TRBJ2-3; 8 nucleotides align to TRBD1. CDR1 is MNHNS, CDR2 SASEGT, per germline. The CDR3 has 15 amino acids. Germline trimming cut 3 bases from V and 1 base from J; bases unmatched to any gene: 3.

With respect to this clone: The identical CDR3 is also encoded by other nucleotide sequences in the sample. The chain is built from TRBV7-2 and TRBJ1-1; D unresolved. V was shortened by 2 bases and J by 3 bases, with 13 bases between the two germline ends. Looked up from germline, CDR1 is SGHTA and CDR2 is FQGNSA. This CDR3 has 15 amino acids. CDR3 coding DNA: TGTGCCAGCAGCTTAACTGGCGGAGGGTACACTGAAGCTTTCTTT. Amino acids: CASSLTGGGYTEAFF. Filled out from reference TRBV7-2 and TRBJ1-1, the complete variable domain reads GAGVSQSPSNKVTEKGKDVELRCDPISGHTALYWYRQSLGQGLEFLIYFQGNSAPDKSGLPSDRFSAERTGGSVSTLTIQRTQQEDSAVYLCASSLTGGGYTEAFFGQGTRLTVV.

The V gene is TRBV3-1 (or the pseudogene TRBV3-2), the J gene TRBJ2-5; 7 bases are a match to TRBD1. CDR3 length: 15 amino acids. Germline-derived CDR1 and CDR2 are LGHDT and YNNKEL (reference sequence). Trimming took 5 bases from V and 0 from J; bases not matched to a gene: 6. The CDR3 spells CASSSGTDNQETQYF. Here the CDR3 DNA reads TGTGCCAGCAGCTCCGGGACAGATAACCAAGAGACCCAGTACTTC.

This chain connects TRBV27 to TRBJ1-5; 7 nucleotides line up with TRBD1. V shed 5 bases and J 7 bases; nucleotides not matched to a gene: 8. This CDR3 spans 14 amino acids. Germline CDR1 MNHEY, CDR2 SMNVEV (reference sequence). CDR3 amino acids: CASSHSDRAQPQHF. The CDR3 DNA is TGTGCCAGCAGTCACTCCGACAGGGCCCAGCCCCAGCATTTT.

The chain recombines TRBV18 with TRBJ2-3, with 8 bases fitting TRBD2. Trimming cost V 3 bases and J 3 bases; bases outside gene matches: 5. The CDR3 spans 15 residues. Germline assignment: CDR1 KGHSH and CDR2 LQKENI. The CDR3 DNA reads TGTGCCAGCTCACCCACGAGCGGGGGAACAGATACGCAGTATTTT. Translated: CASSPTSGGTDTQYF.

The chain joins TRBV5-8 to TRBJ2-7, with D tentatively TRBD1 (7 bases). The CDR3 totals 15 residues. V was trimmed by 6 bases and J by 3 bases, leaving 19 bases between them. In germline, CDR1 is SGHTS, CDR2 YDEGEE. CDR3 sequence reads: CASTRGLAESYEQYF. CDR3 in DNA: TGTGCCAGCACCAGGGGGTTAGCGGAGAGCTACGAGCAGTACTTC.

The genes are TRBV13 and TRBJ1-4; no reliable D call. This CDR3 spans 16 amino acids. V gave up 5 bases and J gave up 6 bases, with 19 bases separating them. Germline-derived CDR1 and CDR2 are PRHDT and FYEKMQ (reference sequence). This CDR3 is CASSPKAVGWDEKLFF. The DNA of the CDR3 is TGTGCCAGCAGCCCCAAAGCGGTGGGGTGGGATGAAAAACTGTTTTTT.

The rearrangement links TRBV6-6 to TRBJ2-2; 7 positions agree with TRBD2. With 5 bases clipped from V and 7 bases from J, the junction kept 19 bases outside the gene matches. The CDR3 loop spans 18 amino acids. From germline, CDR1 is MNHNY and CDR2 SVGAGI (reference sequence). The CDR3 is CASSPGGGTLVGFGELFF. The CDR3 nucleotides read TGTGCCAGCAGTCCGGGGGGAGGGACGCTCGTTGGGTTCGGGGAGCTGTTTTTT.

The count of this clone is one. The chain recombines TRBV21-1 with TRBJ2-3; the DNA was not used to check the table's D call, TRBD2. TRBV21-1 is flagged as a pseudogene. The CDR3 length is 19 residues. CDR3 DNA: TGTGCCAGCAGCACAAGTTGGCTAGCGGGAACTCCTAGCACAGATACGCAGTATTTT. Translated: CASSTSWLAGTPSTDTQYF.

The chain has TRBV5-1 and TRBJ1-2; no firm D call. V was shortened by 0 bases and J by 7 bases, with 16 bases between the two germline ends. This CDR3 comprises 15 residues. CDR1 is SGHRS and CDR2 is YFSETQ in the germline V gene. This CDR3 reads CASSLEARSLGGYTF. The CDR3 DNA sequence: TGCGCCAGCAGCTTGGAAGCCAGGTCCTTGGGTGGCTACACCTTC.

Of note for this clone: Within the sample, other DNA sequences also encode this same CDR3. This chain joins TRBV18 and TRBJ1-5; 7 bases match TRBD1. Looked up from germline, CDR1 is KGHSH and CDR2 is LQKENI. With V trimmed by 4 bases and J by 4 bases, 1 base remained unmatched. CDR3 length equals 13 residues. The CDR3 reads CASSQGANQPQHF. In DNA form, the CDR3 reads TGTGCCAGCTCACAGGGGGCGAATCAGCCCCAGCATTTT.

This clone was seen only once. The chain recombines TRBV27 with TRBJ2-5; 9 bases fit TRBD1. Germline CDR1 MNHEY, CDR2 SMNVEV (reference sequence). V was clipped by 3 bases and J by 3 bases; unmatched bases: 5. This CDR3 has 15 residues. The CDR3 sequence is CASSLRRQGEETQYF. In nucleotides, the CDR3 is TGTGCCAGCAGTTTGCGCCGACAGGGGGAAGAGACCCAGTACTTC.

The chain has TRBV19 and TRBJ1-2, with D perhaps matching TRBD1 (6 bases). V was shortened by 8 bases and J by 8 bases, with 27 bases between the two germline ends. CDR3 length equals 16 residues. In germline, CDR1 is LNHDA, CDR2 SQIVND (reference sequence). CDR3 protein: CASSTSIPFDRSGYTF. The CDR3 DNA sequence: TGTGCCAGTTCTACTAGTATTCCTTTCGACAGGTCAGGCTACACCTTC.

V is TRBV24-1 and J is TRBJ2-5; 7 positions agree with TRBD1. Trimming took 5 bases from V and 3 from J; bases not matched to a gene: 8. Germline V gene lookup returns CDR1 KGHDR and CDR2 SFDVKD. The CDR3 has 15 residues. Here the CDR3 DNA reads TGTGCCACCAGTGGGCAACAGGGGTTTAAAGAGACCCAGTACTTC. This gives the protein CATSGQQGFKETQYF.